These 27 T cell receptor beta chains came from one sample sequenced in a study of T cell responses to AZD1222 COVID-19 vaccine. Here immunoSEQ multiplex PCR was the method, and the copy in TCRdb shows in-frame clones only, minus some. Of 130,000 or so clones listed, around 92% were seen once; the top ten hold about 1.9%. Sample: peripheral blood, taken on day 0 of AZD1222 vaccination. The receptors come from an adult in good health.

The chain employs TRBV25-1 and TRBJ1-4; D ambiguous. Per germline, CDR1 MGHDK and CDR2 SYGVNS. Trimming shortened V by 7 bases and J by 6 bases, and 3 bases separated the two germline ends. This CDR3 region has 10 residues. DNA of the CDR3: TGTGCCAGCAAGGATGAAAAACTGTTTTTT. It is translated as CASKDEKLFF.

The chain joins TRBV6-5 to TRBJ2-5; tentative D call: TRBD2 (5 bases). V shed 7 bases and J shed 2 bases, with 14 bases lying between them. The CDR3 runs 14 residues. Germline CDR1 and CDR2: MNHEY and SVGAGI. The CDR3 region is CASKEGSLQETQYF. The CDR3, as DNA: TGTGCCAGCAAGGAAGGGAGTTTACAAGAGACCCAGTACTTC.

V is TRBV6-6 and J is TRBJ1-6; tentative D call: TRBD1 (5 bases). The germline V gene has CDR1 MNHNY and CDR2 SVGAGI (reference sequence). V lost 0 bases and J 7 bases, leaving 10 bases between the germline ends. CDR3 length equals 15 residues. The CDR3 sequence is CASSYSGAHNSPLHF. Here the CDR3 DNA reads TGTGCCAGCAGTTACTCCGGGGCGCACAATTCACCCCTCCACTTT.

This chain uses TRBV5-1 with TRBJ1-2; 7 bases fit TRBD1. Trimming at V came to 4 bases and at J to 6 bases, leaving 9 bases not matched to a gene. CDR3 length: 14 residues. The V gene's germline CDR1 is SGHRS and CDR2 YFSETQ. The CDR3 spells CASSGTGEVNGYTF. In nucleotides, the CDR3 is TGCGCCAGCAGCGGAACAGGGGAAGTGAATGGCTACACCTTC.

The rearrangement links TRBV7-3 to TRBJ2-7; 8 nucleotides agree with TRBD2. Unmatched junction bases numbered 6, after V lost 2 bases and J lost 3 bases. This CDR3 has 15 residues. The germline V gene has CDR1 SGHTA and CDR2 FQGTGA. The chain's CDR3 is CASSLGRGANYEQYF. CDR3 DNA: TGTGCCAGCAGCTTAGGGCGGGGGGCAAACTACGAGCAGTACTTC.

The count of this clone is one. The chain couples TRBV19 to TRBJ2-1, with D unclear. Germline CDR1 LNHDA, CDR2 SQIVND (reference sequence). V dropped 3 bases and J dropped 5 bases, with 14 bases sitting between them. The CDR3 is 15 residues long. The CDR3: CASSILGVLDNEQFF. CDR3 sequence (DNA): TGTGCCAGTAGTATTCTGGGCGTTCTGGACAATGAGCAGTTCTTC.

V gene TRBV7-2 combines with J gene TRBJ2-3, with D tentatively TRBD1 (6 bases). The V and J ends lost 6 bases and 2 bases respectively, with 15 bases between them. Looked up from germline, CDR1 is SGHTA and CDR2 is FQGNSA. The CDR3 length is 15 residues. CDR3 in amino acids: CASRWAGEFTDTQYF. The CDR3 coding sequence is TGTGCCAGCAGGTGGGCAGGGGAGTTCACAGATACGCAGTATTTT.

This clone has only a few counts. The V gene is TRBV27, the J gene TRBJ2-3; unclear D gene. Trimming left V 7 bases short and J 1 base short, with 9 bases between. CDR1 and CDR2 (germline): MNHEY, SMNVEV (reference sequence). The length of the CDR3 is 13 residues. Here the CDR3 DNA reads TGTGCCAGCACCCACGGAGGCACAGATACGCAGTATTTT. This encodes CASTHGGTDTQYF.

V is TRBV7-9 and J is TRBJ2-7, with D possibly matching TRBD2 (5 bases). Germline V gene sequence: CDR1 SEHNR, CDR2 FQNEAQ (reference sequence). V shed 3 bases and J shed 2 bases, with 8 bases lying between them. The length of the CDR3 is 13 residues. CDR3 nucleotide sequence: TGTGCCAGCAGCTTCCCGAGGGCCTACGAGCAGTACTTC. It encodes CASSFPRAYEQYF. Together with reference TRBV7-9 and TRBJ2-7, the CDR3 gives the full variable domain: DTGVSQNPRHKITKRGQNVTFRCDPISEHNRLYWYRQTLGQGPEFLTYFQNEAQLEKSRLLSDRFSAERPKGSFSTLEIQRTEQGDSAMYLCASSFPRAYEQYFGPGTRLTVT.

The chain combines TRBV5-1 with TRBJ2-3; unclear D gene. Per the germline V gene, CDR1 is SGHRS and CDR2 is YFSETQ. V dropped 5 bases and J dropped 0 bases, with 16 bases sitting between them. CDR3 length equals 16 residues. In nucleotides, the CDR3 is TGCGCCAGCAGAAATGACCCGGGCTCCAGCACAGATACGCAGTATTTT. This gives the protein CASRNDPGSSTDTQYF.

The rearrangement links TRBV7-8 to TRBJ2-2; the D is unclear. The CDR3 is 12 residues long. V lost 5 bases, J lost 3 bases, and 4 bases lay in between. Germline loops: CDR1 SGHVS, CDR2 FQNEAQ. The CDR3 DNA reads TGTGCCAGCAGCCTCTACACCGGGGAGCTGTTTTTT. Protein sequence: CASSLYTGELFF.

The genes are TRBV11-2 and TRBJ2-7; 8 bases align to TRBD1. CDR3 size: 14 residues. The J segment lost 0 bases and the V segment lost 4 bases, leaving 2 bases of the junction unmatched. Germline assignment: CDR1 SGHAT and CDR2 FQNNGV. CDR3 in amino acids: CASSWTGSSYEQYF. The CDR3 bases are TGTGCCAGCAGCTGGACAGGGTCCTCCTACGAGCAGTACTTC.

The rearrangement joins TRBV5-4 to TRBJ2-5; 7 bases align to TRBD1. CDR1 and CDR2 (germline): SGHNT, YYREEE (reference sequence). The J segment lost 8 bases and the V segment lost 0 bases, leaving 10 bases of the junction unmatched. The CDR3 loop spans 15 amino acids. The CDR3 sequence: CASSLGGGGQYTQYF. Here the CDR3 DNA reads TGTGCCAGCAGCTTGGGAGGGGGCGGCCAATATACCCAGTACTTC.

The chain joins TRBV19 to TRBJ1-2; D gene uncertain. The CDR3 length is 13 residues. Germline V gene sequence: CDR1 LNHDA, CDR2 SQIVND (reference sequence). The ends were cut back, 6 bases at V and 2 bases at J, with 10 bases in the middle. The CDR3 DNA is TGTGCCAGTAGAGACGATATCAACTATGGCTACACCTTC. Translating gives CASRDDINYGYTF.

The chain uses TRBV10-2 and TRBJ1-3; D remains ambiguous. Per the germline V gene, CDR1 is WSHSY and CDR2 is SAAADI. The CDR3 has 12 amino acids. Trimming pared 5 bases from V and 4 bases from J, leaving 6 bases between. The CDR3 DNA sequence: TGCGCCAGCAGTCCGGGAGGAAACACCATATATTTT. This gives the protein CASSPGGNTIYF.

The chain joins TRBV19 to TRBJ1-2; weak D call: TRBD1 (5 bases). The V gene's germline CDR1 is LNHDA and CDR2 SQIVND (reference sequence). This CDR3 region has 13 residues. The V gene lost 0 bases and the J gene lost 8 bases, with 10 bases spanning the gap. CDR3 sequence: CASSIDRGAGYTF. In DNA, the CDR3 is TGTGCCAGTAGTATAGATCGAGGGGCCGGCTACACCTTC.

The chain's CDR3 is CASVSSNQPQHF. Written as DNA, the CDR3 is TGTGCCAGCGTGAGTAGCAATCAGCCCCAGCATTTT. The chain has TRBV6-5 and TRBJ1-5; D remains unclear. Looked up from germline, CDR1 is MNHEY and CDR2 is SVGAGI. Trimming pared 8 bases from V and 0 bases from J, leaving 5 bases between. There are 12 residues in the CDR3.

This chain uses TRBV10-3 with TRBJ2-2; D may be TRBD1 or TRBD2 (6 bases each). The V end lost 11 bases, the J end lost 2 bases, and 15 bases lay between the germline ends. There are 14 residues in the CDR3. The V gene's germline CDR1 is ENHRY and CDR2 SYGVKD. The CDR3 nucleotides are TGTGCCTCCGAGGGGGGAACTAACACCGGGGAGCTGTTTTTT. This codes for CASEGGTNTGELFF.

This chain links TRBV7-9 with TRBJ1-6, with TRBD1 matching over 7 bases. The CDR3 has 16 amino acids. Germline trimming cut 5 bases from V and 7 bases from J; bases unmatched to any gene: 11. Germline values: CDR1 SEHNR, CDR2 FQNEAQ (reference sequence). CDR3 DNA sequence: TGTGCCAGCAGCAAGGGACAGTCCACCCGAAATTCACCCCTCCACTTT. It yields the protein CASSKGQSTRNSPLHF.

This chain links TRBV5-1 with TRBJ1-4; D is undetermined. The CDR3 runs 15 residues. The germline V gene encodes CDR1 SGHRS and CDR2 YFSETQ. Trimming removed 6 bases from V and 0 bases from J, with 12 bases in between. The CDR3 loop is CASIVRIATNEKLFF. The CDR3 DNA reads as TGCGCCAGCATCGTCAGGATCGCAACTAATGAAAAACTGTTTTTT. Variable domain in full (rest from reference TRBV5-1 and TRBJ1-4): KAGVTQTPRYLIKTRGQQVTLSCSPISGHRSVSWYQQTPGQGLQFLFEYFSETQRNKGNFPGRFSGRQFSNSRSEMNVSTLELGDSALYLCASIVRIATNEKLFFGSGTQLSVL.

The J gene is TRBJ2-2, the V gene TRBV5-5; D remains ambiguous. Trimming removed 1 base at V and 7 bases at J, with 17 bases between. The CDR3 is made up of 16 amino acids. The germline CDR1 and CDR2 sequences are SGHKS and YYEKEE (reference sequence). The CDR3 DNA follows: TGTGCCAGCAGCTTGTCAAGGGCCCAGTGGGGCGGGGAGCTGTTTTTT. Residues: CASSLSRAQWGGELFF.

The V and J genes are TRBV19 and TRBJ2-3; D possibly corresponds to TRBD2 (6 bases). The CDR3 has 16 residues. Trimming cost V 5 bases and J 0 bases, with 15 bases left between them. Germline CDR1 LNHDA, CDR2 SQIVND (reference sequence). The CDR3 nucleotides read TGTGCCAGTAGTGGGGACTCCCACCCTAGCACAGATACGCAGTATTTT. It is translated as CASSGDSHPSTDTQYF.

The chain links TRBV6-5 to TRBJ1-1, with D possibly matching TRBD1 (6 bases). CDR1 is MNHEY and CDR2 is SVGAGI in the germline V gene. This CDR3 has 14 residues. The germline V and J ends were trimmed by 7 bases and 3 bases, with 15 bases remaining between them. The CDR3 sequence: CASMLTGGDTEAFF. The CDR3 nucleotides are TGTGCCAGCATGCTGACAGGAGGGGACACTGAAGCTTTCTTT.

The genes are TRBV5-4 and TRBJ2-3; D may be TRBD1 or TRBD2 (5 bases each). Deletions cut 9 bases from V and 0 bases from J, with 20 bases between. From germline, CDR1 is SGHNT and CDR2 YYREEE (reference sequence). CDR3 length: 16 amino acids. CDR3 sequence (DNA): TGTGCCACCAGAACCGGGACGGACCGTAGCACAGATACGCAGTATTTT. Translation gives CATRTGTDRSTDTQYF.

The V and J genes are TRBV24-1 and TRBJ1-5; TRBD1 is a possible D gene (6 bases). Germline-derived CDR1 and CDR2 are KGHDR and SFDVKD. This CDR3 region has 16 residues. V gave up 0 bases and J gave up 6 bases, with 14 bases separating them. The CDR3 nucleotides read TGTGCCACCAGTGATTTGCCAGGCAGGGGCGGTCAGCCCCAGCATTTT. Translated: CATSDLPGRGGQPQHF.

The rearrangement links TRBV2 to TRBJ1-5; D possibly corresponds to TRBD1 (5 bases). This CDR3 contains 14 residues. Trimming removed 4 bases at V and 7 bases at J, with 14 bases between. Germline-derived CDR1 and CDR2 are SNHLY and FYNNEI. For the CDR3, the DNA is TGTGCCAGCAGTGTGGGGGGGGTGTCACAGCCCCAGCATTTT. Translating it yields CASSVGGVSQPQHF.

This chain joins TRBV6-2 or TRBV6-3 and TRBJ1-2; TRBD1 is a possible D gene (5 bases). The CDR3 covers 13 residues. Per the germline V gene, CDR1 is MNHEY and CDR2 is SVGEGT. Trimming took 5 bases from V and 5 from J, leaving 12 bases between them. The CDR3 region has the DNA TGTGCCAGCAGTACGACAGCGACATATGGCTACACCTTC. Protein product: CASSTTATYGYTF.